The present TCR beta chain was sequenced within a study of glioma-infiltrating T cells after dendritic cell vaccination. Overall study: Between about 2002 and 2013, patients got autologous tumor lysate-pulsed dendritic cell vaccines.

This clone has a single count. Sequenced by immunoSEQ multiplex PCR; TCRdb stores in-frame clones only, minus some. This table holds tens of thousands of clones, around 85% found once. The germline gives CDR1 SGHRS, CDR2 YFSETQ. V shed 4 bases and J 4 bases; nucleotides not matched to a gene: 23. This CDR3 region has 19 residues. Time point described: after dendritic cell vaccination, including at tumor progression/relapse. Patients had residual fresh-frozen tumor tissue and more than two years of survival data. The source was blood, collected after dendritic cell vaccination. The rearrangement links TRBV5-1 to TRBJ2-7; 7 bases are a match to TRBD1. The sequence was obtained from a human donor with glioblastoma. The CDR3 sequence: CASSPRTLLQEQGPYEQYF. CDR3 bases: TGCGCCAGCAGCCCGCGGACGTTATTACAGGAACAGGGGCCTTACGAGCAGTACTTC.